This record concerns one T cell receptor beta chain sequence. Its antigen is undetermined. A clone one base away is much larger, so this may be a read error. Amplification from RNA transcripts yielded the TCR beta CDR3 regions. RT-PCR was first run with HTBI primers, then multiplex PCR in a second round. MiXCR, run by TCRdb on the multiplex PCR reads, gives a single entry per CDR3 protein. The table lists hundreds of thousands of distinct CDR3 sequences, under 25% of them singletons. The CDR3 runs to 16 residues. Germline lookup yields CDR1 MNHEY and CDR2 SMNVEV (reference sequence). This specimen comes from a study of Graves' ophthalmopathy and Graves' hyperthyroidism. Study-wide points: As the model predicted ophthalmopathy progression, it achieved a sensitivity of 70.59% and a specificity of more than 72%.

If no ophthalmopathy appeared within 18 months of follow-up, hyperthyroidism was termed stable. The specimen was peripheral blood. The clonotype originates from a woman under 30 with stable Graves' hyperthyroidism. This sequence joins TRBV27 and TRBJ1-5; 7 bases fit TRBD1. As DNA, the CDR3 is TGTGCCAGCAGTTTATACAGGGGAATTAGCAATCAGCCCCGGCATTTT. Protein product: CASSLYRGISNQPRHF.